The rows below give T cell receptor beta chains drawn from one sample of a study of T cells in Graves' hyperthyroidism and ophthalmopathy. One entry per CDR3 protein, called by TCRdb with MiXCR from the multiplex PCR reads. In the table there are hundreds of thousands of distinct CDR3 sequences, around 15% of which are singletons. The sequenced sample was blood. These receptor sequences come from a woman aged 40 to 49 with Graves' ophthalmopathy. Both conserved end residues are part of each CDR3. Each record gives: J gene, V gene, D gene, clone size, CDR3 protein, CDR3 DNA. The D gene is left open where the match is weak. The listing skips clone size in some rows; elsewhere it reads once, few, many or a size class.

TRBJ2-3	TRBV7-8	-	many	CASSLERVSTDTQYF	TGTGCCAGCAGCTTAGAGCGGGTTAGCACAGATACGCAGTATTTT
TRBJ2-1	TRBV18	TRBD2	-	CASSRDSGRVWNEQFF	TGTGCCAGCTCACGAGATAGCGGGAGGGTTTGGAATGAGCAGTTCTTC
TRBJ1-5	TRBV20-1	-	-	CSARGQVLSNQPQHF	TGCAGTGCTAGAGGCCAGGTGCTTAGCAATCAGCCCCAGCATTTT
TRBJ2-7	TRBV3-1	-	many	CASSQLGQYEQYF	TGTGCCAGCAGCCAACTTGGTCAATACGAGCAGTACTTC
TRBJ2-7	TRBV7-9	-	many	CASSLAASWQYF	TGTGCCAGCAGCTTAGCGGCTAGCTGGCAGTACTTC
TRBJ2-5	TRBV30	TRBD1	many	CAWSSGTVETQYF	TGTGCCTGGAGTTCCGGGACAGTAGAGACCCAGTACTTC
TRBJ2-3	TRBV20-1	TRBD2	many	CSPSGRGSDTQYF	TGCAGTCCTAGCGGGAGGGGGTCAGATACGCAGTATTTT
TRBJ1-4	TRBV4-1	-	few	CASSQAGGKLFF	TGCGCCAGCAGCCAAGCTGGGGGAAAACTGTTTTTT
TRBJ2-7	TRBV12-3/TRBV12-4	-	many	CASSLMWGRYEQYF	TGTGCCAGCAGTTTAATGTGGGGCCGCTACGAGCAGTACTTC
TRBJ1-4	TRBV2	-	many	CASRTRGIAEKLFF	TGTGCCAGCAGGACGCGTGGTATTGCTGAAAAACTGTTTTTT
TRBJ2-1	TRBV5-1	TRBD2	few	CASSPSGTSVQQFF	TGCGCCAGCAGTCCATCTGGGACTAGCGTTCAGCAGTTCTTC
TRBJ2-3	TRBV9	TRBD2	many	CASSVLGLAGDTQYF	TGTGCCAGCAGCGTACTTGGACTAGCCGGAGATACGCAGTATTTT
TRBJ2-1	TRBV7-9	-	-	CASSLARPNEQFF	TGTGCCAGCAGCTTAGCGCGGCCCAATGAGCAGTTCTTC
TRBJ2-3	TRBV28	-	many	CASSRSPRADTQYF	TGTGCCAGCAGCCGGTCTCCACGGGCAGATACGCAGTATTTT
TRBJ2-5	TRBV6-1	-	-	CASSVKRGGYQETQYF	TGTGCCAGCAGTGTTAAAAGGGGGGGGTACCAAGAGACCCAGTACTTC
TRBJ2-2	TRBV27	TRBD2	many	CASSKDLAVYTGELFF	TGTGCCAGCAGTAAGGACCTAGCGGTTTACACCGGGGAGCTGTTTTTT
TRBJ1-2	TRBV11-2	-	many	CASSLGIQGYGYTF	TGTGCCAGCAGCTTAGGAATTCAGGGGTACGGCTACACCTTC
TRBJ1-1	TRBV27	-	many	CASSYRFQTEAFF	TGTGCCAGCAGTTATCGTTTCCAGACTGAAGCTTTCTTT
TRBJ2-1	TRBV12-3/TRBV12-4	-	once	CASRPLRTNNEQFF	TGTGCCAGCAGGCCTTTGAGGACTAACAATGAGCAGTTCTTC
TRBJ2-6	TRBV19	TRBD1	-	CASKDRGGVSGANVLTF	TGTGCCAGTAAAGACAGGGGGGGGGTCTCTGGGGCCAACGTCCTGACTTTC
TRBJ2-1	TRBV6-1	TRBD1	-	CASTEDRGRDEQFF	TGTGCCAGCACTGAGGACAGGGGGCGCGATGAGCAGTTCTTC
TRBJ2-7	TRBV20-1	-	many	CSAERPEREQYF	TGCAGTGCCGAGCGTCCCGAGCGTGAGCAGTACTTC
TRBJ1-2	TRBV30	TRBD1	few	CAWSLRTGRYGYTF	TGTGCCTGGAGTTTACGGACAGGGCGATATGGCTACACCTTC
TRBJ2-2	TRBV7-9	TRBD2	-	CASSDPPGLAGGRTGELFF	TGTGCCAGCAGCGACCCCCCTGGCCTGGCGGGGGGGCGCACCGGGGAGCTGTTTTTT
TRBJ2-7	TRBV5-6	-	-	CASRAWSSDLSEQYF	TGTGCCAGCAGAGCTTGGTCTAGCGACCTCTCCGAGCAGTACTTC
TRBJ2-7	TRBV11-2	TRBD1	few	CASSTGQGYEQYF	TGTGCCAGCAGCACCGGACAGGGCTACGAGCAGTACTTC
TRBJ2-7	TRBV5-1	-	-	CASSLEASEQYF	TGCGCCAGCAGCTTGGAGGCAAGCGAGCAGTACTTC
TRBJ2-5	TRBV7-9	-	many	CASSLSGRGNQETQYF	TGTGCCAGCAGCTTATCGGGCAGGGGAAACCAAGAGACCCAGTACTTC
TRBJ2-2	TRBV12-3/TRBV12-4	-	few	CASSLAPGPNTGELFF	TGTGCCAGCAGTTTAGCCCCGGGACCAAACACCGGGGAGCTGTTTTTT